This TCR beta chain was identified in a study of blood T cell repertoires in COVID-19. Authors' data handling: Reference gene primer amplification yielded estimated nucleated cell counts. Assay used: immunoSEQ multiplex PCR; TCRdb lists only in-frame clones, some missing. V and J calls and clone size are given by that table; D and trimming were obtained from the DNA. The sample lists about 130,000 clones, roughly 83% occurring once. The V gene end was trimmed by 6 bases and the J gene end by 7 bases; junction bases not matched to a gene: 4. From germline, CDR1 is SNHLY and CDR2 FYNNEI. The CDR3 is 14 amino acids.

The sample was peripheral blood. The TCR sequence derives from a woman of 80 years or more with acute or convalescent COVID-19. This chain uses TRBV2 with TRBJ1-6, with TRBD1 matching over 9 bases. CDR3 bases: TGTGCCAGCAGCGACAGGGGGGGAAATTCACCCCTCCACTTT. Protein product: CASSDRGGNSPLHF.